There are a few counts of the clone carrying this T cell receptor beta chain. Its antigen is not known. With 5 bases removed from V and 5 bases from J, the gap between germline ends came to 18 bases. There are 15 residues in the CDR3. The germline gives CDR1 SGHTA, CDR2 FQGNSA. This sample was included in a study of beta chain features in type 1 diabetes. Study-wide findings and caveats: Type 1 diabetes patients had TCRB CDR3s that were shorter (moderately but significantly so) in all four CD4+ subsets. There was a possibility that cDNA sequencing over-represented cells with high TCR expression. Compared to healthy donors, patients appeared to have naive, central memory and Treg TCRB repertoires that were more alike. At VDJ recombination sites, type 1 diabetes patients had fewer insertions and more deleted nucleotides.

Sort purity for all populations was recorded as exceeding 98%. Expressed TCRB transcripts were sequenced because the entire RNA isolate underwent reverse transcription. Produced via immunoSEQ multiplex PCR; TCRdb's table is partial and in-frame only. The sample yields about 23,000 clones, 69% seen once. The sequenced sample consisted of Tregs from blood. V gene TRBV7-2 combines with J gene TRBJ1-2; D unresolved. This sequence originates from a man between 18 and 35 years old with type 1 diabetes. The CDR3 loop reads CASSPSRPHNYGYTF. The CDR3 DNA sequence: TGTGCCAGCAGCCCATCGCGTCCCCATAATTATGGCTACACCTTC.